The sequence of this T cell receptor beta chain was determined in a study of cytomegalovirus exposure and HLA in healthy donors. The PCR used 60 Vbeta and 13 Jbeta primers. Here immunoSEQ multiplex PCR was the method, and the copy in TCRdb shows in-frame clones only, minus some. The data hold around 160,000 clones, with around four fifths observed a single time. Study-level results: Some segments of the V type, notably TRBV6-2 and TRBV6-3, were excluded as indistinguishable. Later work found most CMV-associated TCR beta chains apparently HLA-restricted.

Germline V lookup: CDR1 LNHDA, CDR2 SQIVND (reference sequence). V was cut by 7 bases and J by 10 bases, with 14 bases left in between. This CDR3 region has 13 residues. Note on this clone: What it binds is unknown.

The sequence was obtained from a man in his forties or fifties in good health and CMV-seropositive. The genes are TRBV19 and TRBJ1-6; TRBD1 is a possible D gene (6 bases). The sample comprised PBMCs. CDR3 DNA: TGTGCCAGTACCGTGGACAGTCGATCACCCCTCCACTTT. Amino acid sequence: CASTVDSRSPLHF. Using reference TRBV19 and TRBJ1-6 for the parts outside the CDR3, the full variable domain is DGGITQSPKYLFRKEGQNVTLSCEQNLNHDAMYWYRQDPGQGLRLIYYSQIVNDFQKGDIAEGYSVSREKKESFPLTVTSAQKNPTAFYLCASTVDSRSPLHFGNGTRLTVT.